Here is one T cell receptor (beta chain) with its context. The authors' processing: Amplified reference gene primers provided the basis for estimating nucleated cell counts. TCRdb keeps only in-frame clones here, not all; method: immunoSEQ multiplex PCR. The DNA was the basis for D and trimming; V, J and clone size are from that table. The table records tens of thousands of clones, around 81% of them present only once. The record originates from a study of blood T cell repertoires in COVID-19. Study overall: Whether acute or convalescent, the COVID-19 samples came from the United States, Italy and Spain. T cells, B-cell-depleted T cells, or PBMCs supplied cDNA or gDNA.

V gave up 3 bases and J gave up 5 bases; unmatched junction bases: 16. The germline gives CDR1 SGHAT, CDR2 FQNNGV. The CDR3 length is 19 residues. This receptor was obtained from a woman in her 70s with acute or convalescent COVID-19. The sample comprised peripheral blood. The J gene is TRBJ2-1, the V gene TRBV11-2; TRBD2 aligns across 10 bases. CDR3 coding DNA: TGTGCCAGCAGCTTCCATCATTCTAGCGGGAGTTGGGAGGACAATGAGCAGTTCTTC. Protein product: CASSFHHSSGSWEDNEQFF.